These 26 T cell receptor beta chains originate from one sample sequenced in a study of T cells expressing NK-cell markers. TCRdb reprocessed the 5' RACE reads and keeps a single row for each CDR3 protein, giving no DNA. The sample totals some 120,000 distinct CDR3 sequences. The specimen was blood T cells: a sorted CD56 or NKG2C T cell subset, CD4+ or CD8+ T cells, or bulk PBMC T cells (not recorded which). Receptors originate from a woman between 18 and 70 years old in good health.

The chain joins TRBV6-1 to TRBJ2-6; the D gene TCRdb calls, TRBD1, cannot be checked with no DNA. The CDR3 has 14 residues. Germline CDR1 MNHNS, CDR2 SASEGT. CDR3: CAGGAISGANVLTF.

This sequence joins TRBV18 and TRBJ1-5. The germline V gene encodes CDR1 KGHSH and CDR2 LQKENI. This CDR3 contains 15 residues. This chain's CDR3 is CASSPSGSWNQPQHF.

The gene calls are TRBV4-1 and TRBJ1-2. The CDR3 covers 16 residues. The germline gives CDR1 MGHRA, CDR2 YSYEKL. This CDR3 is CASSQDPRGGYYGYTF.

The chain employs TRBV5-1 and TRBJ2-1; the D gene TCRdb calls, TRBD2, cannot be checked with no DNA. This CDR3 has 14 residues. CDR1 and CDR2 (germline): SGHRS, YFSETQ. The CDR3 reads CASSFPPGGNEQFF.

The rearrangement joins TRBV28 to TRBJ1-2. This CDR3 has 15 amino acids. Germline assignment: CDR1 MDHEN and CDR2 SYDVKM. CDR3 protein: CASRTTLPSYYGYTF.

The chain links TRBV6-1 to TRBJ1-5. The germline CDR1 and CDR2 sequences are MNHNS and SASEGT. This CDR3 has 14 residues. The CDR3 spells CASSPLQGGQPQHF.

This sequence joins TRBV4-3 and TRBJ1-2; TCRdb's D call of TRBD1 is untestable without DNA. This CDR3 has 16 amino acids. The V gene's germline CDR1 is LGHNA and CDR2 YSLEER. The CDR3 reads CASSQRGQAANYGYTF.

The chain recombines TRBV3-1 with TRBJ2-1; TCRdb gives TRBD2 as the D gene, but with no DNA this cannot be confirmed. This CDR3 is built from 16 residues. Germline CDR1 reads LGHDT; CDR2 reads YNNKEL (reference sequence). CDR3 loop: CASSQGLAGTYNEQFF.

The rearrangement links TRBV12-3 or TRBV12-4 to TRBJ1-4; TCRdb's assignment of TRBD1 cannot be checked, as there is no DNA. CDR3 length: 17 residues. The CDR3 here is CASSSRTEGGENEKLFF.

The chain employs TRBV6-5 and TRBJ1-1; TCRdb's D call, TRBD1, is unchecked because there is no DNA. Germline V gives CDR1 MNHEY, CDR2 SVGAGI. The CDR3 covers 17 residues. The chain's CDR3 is CASSYPAGQPMNTEAFF.

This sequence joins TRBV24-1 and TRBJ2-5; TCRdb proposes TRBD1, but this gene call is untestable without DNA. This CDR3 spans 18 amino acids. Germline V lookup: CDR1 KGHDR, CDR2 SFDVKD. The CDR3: CATSDPRSTQGTGETQYF.

CDR3 sequence: CASSLGQGVNEQFF. The genes are TRBV7-6 and TRBJ2-1; TCRdb returns TRBD1, unconfirmable since there is no DNA. Germline values: CDR1 SGHVS, CDR2 FNYEAQ. The CDR3 is 14 residues long.

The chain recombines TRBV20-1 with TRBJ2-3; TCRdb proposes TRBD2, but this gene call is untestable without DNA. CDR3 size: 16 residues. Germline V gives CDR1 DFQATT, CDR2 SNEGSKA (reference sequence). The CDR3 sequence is CSARDERQHSTDTQYF.

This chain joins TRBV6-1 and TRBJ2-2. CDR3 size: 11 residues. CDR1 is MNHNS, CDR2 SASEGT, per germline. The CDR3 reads CASSEWGELFF.

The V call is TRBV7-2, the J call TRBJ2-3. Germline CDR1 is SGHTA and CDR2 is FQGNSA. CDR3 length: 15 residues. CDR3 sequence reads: CASSLEYGGTDTQYF.

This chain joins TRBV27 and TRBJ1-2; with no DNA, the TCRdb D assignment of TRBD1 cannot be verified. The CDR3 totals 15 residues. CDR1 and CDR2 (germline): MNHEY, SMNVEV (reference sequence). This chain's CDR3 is CASRPNGQGAYGYTF.

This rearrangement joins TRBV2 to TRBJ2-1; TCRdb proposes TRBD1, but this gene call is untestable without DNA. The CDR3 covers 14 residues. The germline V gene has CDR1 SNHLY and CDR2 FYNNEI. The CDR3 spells CASSYEPLWNEQFF.

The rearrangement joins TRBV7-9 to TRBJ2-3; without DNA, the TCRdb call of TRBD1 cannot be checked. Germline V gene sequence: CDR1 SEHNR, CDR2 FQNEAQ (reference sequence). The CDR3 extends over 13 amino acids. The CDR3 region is CATRGGVTDTQYF.

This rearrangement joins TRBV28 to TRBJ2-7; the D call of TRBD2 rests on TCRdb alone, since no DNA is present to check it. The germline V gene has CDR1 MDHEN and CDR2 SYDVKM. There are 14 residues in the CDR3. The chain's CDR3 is CASSLAGEGYEQYF.

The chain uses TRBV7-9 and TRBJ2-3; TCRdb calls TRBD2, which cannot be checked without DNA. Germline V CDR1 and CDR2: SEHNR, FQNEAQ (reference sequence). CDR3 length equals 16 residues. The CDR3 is CASSLGVAGAPDTQYF.

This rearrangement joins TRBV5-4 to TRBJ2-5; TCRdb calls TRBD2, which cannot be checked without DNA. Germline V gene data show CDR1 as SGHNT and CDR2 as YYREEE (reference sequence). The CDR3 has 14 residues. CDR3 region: CASSLELAEETQYF.

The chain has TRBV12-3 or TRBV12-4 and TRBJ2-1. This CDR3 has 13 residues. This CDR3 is CASSPSTSDEQFF.

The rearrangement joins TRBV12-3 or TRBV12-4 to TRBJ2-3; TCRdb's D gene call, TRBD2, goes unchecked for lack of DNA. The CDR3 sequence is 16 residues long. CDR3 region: CASSPGTSGATDTQYF.

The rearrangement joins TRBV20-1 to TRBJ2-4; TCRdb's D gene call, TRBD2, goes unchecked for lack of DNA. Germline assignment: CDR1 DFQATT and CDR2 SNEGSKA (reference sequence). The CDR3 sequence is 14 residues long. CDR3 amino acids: CSAPAVLAKNIQYF.

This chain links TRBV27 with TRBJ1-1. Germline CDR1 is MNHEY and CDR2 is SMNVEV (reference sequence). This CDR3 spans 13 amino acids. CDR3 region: CASSLSWHLEAFF.

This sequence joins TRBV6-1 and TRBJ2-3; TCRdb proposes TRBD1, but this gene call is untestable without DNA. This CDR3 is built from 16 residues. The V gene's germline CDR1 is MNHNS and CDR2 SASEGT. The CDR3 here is CASRGLGPNLEDTQYF.